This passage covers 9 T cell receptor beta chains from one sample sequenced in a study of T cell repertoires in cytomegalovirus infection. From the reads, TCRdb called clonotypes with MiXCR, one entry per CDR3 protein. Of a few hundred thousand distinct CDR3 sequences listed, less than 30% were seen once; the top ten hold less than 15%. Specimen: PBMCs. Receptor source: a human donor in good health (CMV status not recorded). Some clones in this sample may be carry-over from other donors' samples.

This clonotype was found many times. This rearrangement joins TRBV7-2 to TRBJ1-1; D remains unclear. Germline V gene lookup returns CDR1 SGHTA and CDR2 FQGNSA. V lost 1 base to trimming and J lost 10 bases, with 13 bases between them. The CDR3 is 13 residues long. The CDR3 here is CASSLEVDSSAFF. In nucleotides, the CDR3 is TGTGCCAGCAGCTTAGAGGTGGACTCATCAGCTTTCTTT.

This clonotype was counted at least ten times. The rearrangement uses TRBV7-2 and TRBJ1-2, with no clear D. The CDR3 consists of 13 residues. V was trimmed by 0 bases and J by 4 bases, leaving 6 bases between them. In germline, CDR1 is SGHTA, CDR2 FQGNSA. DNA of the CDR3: TGTGCCAGCAGCTTAGCCACAGCCTATGGCTACACCTTC. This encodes CASSLATAYGYTF.

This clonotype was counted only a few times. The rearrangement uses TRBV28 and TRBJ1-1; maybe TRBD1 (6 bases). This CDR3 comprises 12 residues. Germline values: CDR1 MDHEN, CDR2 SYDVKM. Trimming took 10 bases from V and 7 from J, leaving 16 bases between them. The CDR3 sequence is CATGGVGYEAFF. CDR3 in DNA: TGTGCCACCGGGGGCGTCGGATATGAAGCTTTCTTT. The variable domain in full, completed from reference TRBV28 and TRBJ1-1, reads DVKVTQSSRYLVKRTGEKVFLECVQDMDHENMFWYRQDPGLGLRLIYFSYDVKMKEKGDIPEGYSVSREKKERFSLILESASTNQTSMYLCATGGVGYEAFFGQGTRLTVV.

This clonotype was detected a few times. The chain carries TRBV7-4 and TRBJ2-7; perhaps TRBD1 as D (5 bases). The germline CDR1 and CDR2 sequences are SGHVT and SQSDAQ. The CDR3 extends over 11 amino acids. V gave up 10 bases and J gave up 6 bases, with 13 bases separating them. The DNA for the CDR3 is TGTGCCATCCAGGGTTTGGGCGAGCAGTACGTC. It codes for CAIQGLGEQYV.

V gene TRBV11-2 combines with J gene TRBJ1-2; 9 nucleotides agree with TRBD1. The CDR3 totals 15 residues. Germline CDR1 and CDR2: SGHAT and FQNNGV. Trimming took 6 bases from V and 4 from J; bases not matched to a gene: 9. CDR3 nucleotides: TGTGCCAGCAGACGTCCGGGACAGGGAATCTATGGCTACACCTTC. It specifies CASRRPGQGIYGYTF.

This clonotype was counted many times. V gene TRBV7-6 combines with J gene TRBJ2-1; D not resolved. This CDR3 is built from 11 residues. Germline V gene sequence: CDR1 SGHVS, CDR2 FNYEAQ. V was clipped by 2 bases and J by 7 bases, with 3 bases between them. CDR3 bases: TGTGCCAGCAGCTTACAGAATGAGCAGTTCTTC. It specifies CASSLQNEQFF.

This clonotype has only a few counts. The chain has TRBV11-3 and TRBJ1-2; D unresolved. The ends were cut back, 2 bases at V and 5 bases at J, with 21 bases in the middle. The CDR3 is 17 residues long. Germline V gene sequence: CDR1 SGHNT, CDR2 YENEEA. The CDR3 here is CASSLSPNNRGTYGYTF. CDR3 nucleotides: TGTGCCAGCAGCTTATCCCCCAACAACCGGGGAACATATGGCTACACCTTC.

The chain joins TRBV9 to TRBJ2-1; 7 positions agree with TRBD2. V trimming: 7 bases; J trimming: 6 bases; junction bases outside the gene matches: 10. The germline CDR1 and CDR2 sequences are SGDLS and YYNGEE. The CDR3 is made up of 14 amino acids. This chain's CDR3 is CASAAGVGPNEQFF. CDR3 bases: TGTGCCAGCGCTGCGGGAGTAGGCCCCAATGAGCAGTTCTTC.

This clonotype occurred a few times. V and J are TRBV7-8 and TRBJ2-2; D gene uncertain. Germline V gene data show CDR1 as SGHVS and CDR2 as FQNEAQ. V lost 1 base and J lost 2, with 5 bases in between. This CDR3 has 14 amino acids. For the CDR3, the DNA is TGTGCCAGCAGCTTAGTCGTCAACACCGGGGAGCTGTTTTTT. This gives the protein CASSLVVNTGELFF.